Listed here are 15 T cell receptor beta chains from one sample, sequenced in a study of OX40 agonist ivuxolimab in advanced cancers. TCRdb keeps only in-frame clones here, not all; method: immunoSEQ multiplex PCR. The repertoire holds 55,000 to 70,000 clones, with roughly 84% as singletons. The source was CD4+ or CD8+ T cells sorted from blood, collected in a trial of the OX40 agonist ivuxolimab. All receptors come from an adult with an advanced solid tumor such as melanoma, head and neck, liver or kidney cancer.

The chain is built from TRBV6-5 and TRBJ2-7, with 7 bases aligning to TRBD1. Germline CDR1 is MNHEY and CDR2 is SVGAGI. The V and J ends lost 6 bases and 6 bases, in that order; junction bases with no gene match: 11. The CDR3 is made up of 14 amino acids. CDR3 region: CASRLTGALSEQYF. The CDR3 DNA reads TGTGCCAGCAGACTCACAGGGGCCCTATCCGAGCAGTACTTC.

In DNA, the CDR3 is TGTGCCAGTAGTGGGGACTCCTACGAGCAGTACTTC. Translated, it gives CASSGDSYEQYF. The rearrangement links TRBV19 to TRBJ2-7; D gene unclear. V gave up 5 bases and J gave up 0 bases, with 5 bases separating them. Per the germline V gene, CDR1 is LNHDA and CDR2 is SQIVND (reference sequence). The CDR3 has 12 residues.

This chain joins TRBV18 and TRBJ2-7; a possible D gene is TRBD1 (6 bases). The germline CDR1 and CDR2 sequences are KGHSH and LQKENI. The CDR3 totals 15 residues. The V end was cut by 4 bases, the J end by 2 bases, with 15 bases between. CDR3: CASSRGQSGTYEQYF. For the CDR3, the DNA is TGTGCCAGCTCACGAGGACAGTCTGGCACCTACGAGCAGTACTTC.

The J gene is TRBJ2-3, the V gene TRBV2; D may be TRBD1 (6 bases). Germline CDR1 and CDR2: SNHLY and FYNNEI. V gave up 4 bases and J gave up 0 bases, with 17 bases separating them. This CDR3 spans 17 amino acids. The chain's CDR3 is CASSAPPQGTSTDTQYF. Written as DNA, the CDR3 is TGTGCCAGCAGTGCTCCTCCACAGGGAACTAGCACAGATACGCAGTATTTT.

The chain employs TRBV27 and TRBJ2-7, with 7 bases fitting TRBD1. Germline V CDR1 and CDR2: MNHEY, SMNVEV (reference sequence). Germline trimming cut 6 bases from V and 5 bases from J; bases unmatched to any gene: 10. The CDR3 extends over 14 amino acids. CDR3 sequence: CASSLPGTANEQYF. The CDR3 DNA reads TGTGCCAGCAGCCTCCCTGGGACAGCTAACGAGCAGTACTTC.

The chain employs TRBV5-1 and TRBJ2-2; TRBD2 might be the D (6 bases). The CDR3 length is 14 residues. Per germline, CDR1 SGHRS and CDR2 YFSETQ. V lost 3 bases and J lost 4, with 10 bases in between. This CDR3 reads CASSWGTSTGELFF. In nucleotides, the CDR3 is TGCGCCAGCAGCTGGGGGACTTCCACCGGGGAGCTGTTTTTT. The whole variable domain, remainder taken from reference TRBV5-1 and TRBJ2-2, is KAGVTQTPRYLIKTRGQQVTLSCSPISGHRSVSWYQQTPGQGLQFLFEYFSETQRNKGNFPGRFSGRQFSNSRSEMNVSTLELGDSALYLCASSWGTSTGELFFGEGSRLTVL.

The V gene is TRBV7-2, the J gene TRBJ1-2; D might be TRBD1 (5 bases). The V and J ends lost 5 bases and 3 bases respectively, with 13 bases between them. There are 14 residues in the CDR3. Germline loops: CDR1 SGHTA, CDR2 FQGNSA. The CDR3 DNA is TGTGCCAGCAGCCCGCGGGACGGACACTATGGCTACACCTTC. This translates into CASSPRDGHYGYTF.

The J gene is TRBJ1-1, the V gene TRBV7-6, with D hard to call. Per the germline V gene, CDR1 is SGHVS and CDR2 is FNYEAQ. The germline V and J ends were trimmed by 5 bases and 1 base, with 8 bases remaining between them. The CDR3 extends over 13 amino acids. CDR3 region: CASSADGNTEAFF. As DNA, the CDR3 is TGTGCCAGCAGCGCGGACGGGAACACTGAAGCTTTCTTT.

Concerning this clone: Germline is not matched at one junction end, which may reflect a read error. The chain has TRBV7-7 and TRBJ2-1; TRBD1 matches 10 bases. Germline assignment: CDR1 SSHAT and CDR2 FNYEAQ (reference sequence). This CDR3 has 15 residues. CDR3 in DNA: TGTGCTAGCAGCACCGGGACAGGGGCATACAATGAGCAGTTCTTC. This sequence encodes CASSTGTGAYNEQFF.

The CDR3 DNA is TGTGCCAGCAGCTTTCCCGGACAGGGGGCCAGTTACAATGAGCAGTTCTTC. This translates into CASSFPGQGASYNEQFF. This chain joins TRBV11-2 and TRBJ2-1, with TRBD1 matching 11 bases. The CDR3 is made up of 17 amino acids. Losses at the gene ends were 3 bases for V and 4 bases for J; bases not matched to a gene: 8. In germline, CDR1 is SGHAT, CDR2 FQNNGV.

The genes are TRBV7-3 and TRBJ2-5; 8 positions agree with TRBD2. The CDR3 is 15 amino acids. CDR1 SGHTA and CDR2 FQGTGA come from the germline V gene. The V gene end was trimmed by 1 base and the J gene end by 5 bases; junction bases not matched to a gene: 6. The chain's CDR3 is CASSLSTGGTETQYF. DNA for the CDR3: TGTGCCAGCAGCTTAAGTACGGGAGGGACGGAGACCCAGTACTTC.

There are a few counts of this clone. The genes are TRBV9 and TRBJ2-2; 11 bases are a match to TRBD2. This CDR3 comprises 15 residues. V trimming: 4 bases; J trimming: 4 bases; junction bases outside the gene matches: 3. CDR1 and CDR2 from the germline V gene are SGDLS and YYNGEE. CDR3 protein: CASSTSGSSTGELFF. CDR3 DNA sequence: TGTGCCAGCAGCACTAGCGGGAGTAGCACCGGGGAGCTGTTTTTT.

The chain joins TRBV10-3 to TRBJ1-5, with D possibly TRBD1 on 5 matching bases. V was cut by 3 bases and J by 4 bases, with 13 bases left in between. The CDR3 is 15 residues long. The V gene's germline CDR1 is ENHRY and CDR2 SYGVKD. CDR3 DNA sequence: TGTGCCATCAGTGATTATCAGGGACCTAATCAGCCCCAGCATTTT. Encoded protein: CAISDYQGPNQPQHF.

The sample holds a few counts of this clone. CDR3 DNA: TGTGCCAGCAGTGATCAGGGCAGGGATCAGCCCCAGCATTTT. This translates into CASSDQGRDQPQHF. The rearrangement joins TRBV2 to TRBJ1-5; maybe TRBD1 (5 bases). From germline, CDR1 is SNHLY and CDR2 FYNNEI. This CDR3 comprises 14 residues. V lost 3 bases, J lost 5 bases, and 11 bases lay in between.

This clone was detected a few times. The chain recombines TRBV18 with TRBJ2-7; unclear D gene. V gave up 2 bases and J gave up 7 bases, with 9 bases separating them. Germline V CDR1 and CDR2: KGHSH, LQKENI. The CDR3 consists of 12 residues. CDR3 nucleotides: TGTGCCAGCTCACCAATAGAACAGGAGCAGTACTTC. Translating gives CASSPIEQEQYF.